This T cell receptor (beta chain) was sequenced for a study of vaccination and CD4 T cells after COVID-19. Study details: Drawing of post-COVID samples took place a median about 94 days after diagnosis (range 35 to 161).

This CDR3 comprises 13 residues. With 2 bases removed from V and 5 bases from J, the gap between germline ends came to 7 bases. Germline CDR1 reads SNHLY; CDR2 reads FYNNEI. There are a few counts of this clonotype. Its target is not known. The treatment here: roughly ten-day PBMC culture with coronavirus spike peptide pools or control peptides (ViraFEST assay). Oncomine TCR Beta short-read sequencing was applied to DNA from cultured CD4+ T cells. From cultured CD4+ T cells, genomic DNA was extracted. TCRdb called the PCR reads again in MiXCR, with one record for every CDR3 protein. Among more than 20,000 distinct CDR3 sequences listed, around 40% were seen once.

Source material: CD4+ T cells from blood, cultured in vitro. The receptor was derived from a human donor who had recovered from COVID-19. The genes are TRBV2 and TRBJ1-5, with D hard to call. Here the CDR3 reads CASSEIRHQPQHF. DNA for the CDR3: TGTGCCAGCAGTGAAATTAGGCATCAGCCCCAGCATTTT.